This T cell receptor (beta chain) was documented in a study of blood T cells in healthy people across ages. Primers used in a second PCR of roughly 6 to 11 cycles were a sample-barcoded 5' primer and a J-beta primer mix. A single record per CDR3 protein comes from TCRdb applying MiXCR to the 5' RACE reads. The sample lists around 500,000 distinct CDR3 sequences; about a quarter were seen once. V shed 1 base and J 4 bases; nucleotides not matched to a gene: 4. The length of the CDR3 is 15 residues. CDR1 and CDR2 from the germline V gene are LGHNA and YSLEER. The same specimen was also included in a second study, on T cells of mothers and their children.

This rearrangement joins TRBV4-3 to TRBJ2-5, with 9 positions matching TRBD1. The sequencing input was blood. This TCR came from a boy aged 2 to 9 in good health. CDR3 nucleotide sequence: TGCGCCAGCAGCCAAGTGGGGACAGGGACAGAGACCCAGTACTTC. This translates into CASSQVGTGTETQYF.